This T cell receptor (beta chain) was retrieved from a study of T cell clonality in common variable immunodeficiency. General observations from the study: T cell subpopulation sequencing would be needed to explain CVID clonality. Common variable immunodeficiency TCR beta sequences reportedly had fewer deletions and N-nucleotide insertions. TCRbeta clonality was increased in CVID versus healthy controls.

Assay used: immunoSEQ multiplex PCR; TCRdb lists only in-frame clones, some missing. This sample includes about 60,000 clones with no singletons; its ten biggest clones take up 1.7%. J gave up 4 bases and V 0 bases, and 0 bases lay outside the gene matches. This CDR3 comprises 13 residues. Per the germline V gene, CDR1 is SGHDN and CDR2 is FVKESK. This clone was detected many times. Its antigen is not known. The read finishes 3 residues shy of the CDR3 end, and the germline J gene is used to complete it. This receptor was obtained from a person between 18 and 75 years old in good health. The V call is TRBV14, the J call TRBJ2-7, with 7 bases lining up with TRBD2. The source material was peripheral blood mononuclear cells. CDR3 amino acids: CASSQDSGYEQYF. The sequenced part of the CDR3 DNA is TGTGCCAGCAGCCAAGATAGCGGGTACGAG.